The 7 T cell receptor beta chains below all came from one sample that was sequenced in a study of T cells in Graves' hyperthyroidism and ophthalmopathy. Authors of the study amplified TCR beta CDR3 regions from RNA transcripts. TCR CDR3 underwent first-round RT-PCR with the HTBI primer set. TCRdb ran MiXCR on the multiplex PCR reads and lists one entry per CDR3 protein. The repertoire consists of some 570,000 distinct CDR3 sequences, with 13% to 15% occurring once and the leading ten covering 7% to 9%. Material: blood. The receptors derive from a woman aged 18-29 years with Graves' ophthalmopathy.

Comments on this clonotype: Just one base apart from a much larger clone, this may be a read error. The V call is TRBV27, the J call TRBJ2-1; D possibly corresponds to TRBD1 (6 bases). The J call is doubtful: the DNA matches TRBJ2-7 better. Germline V gene data show CDR1 as MNHEY and CDR2 as SMNVEV (reference sequence). CDR3 length: 17 amino acids. CDR3 loop: CASSPQGLVVGYNEQYF. CDR3 nucleotide sequence: TGTGCCAGCAGCCCTCAGGGGCTCGTCGTCGGCTACAATGAGCAGTACTTC.

This clonotype has ten or more counts. The rearrangement links TRBV7-3 to TRBJ2-7, with 7 bases identical to TRBD1. The length of the CDR3 is 14 residues. Germline CDR1 is SGHTA and CDR2 is FQGTGA. The junction had 8 bases not matched to a gene; V was cut back by 5 bases and J by 4 bases. CDR3 nucleotide sequence: TGTGCCAGCAGCCGGGACAGCACCGGGTACGAGCAGTACTTC. This encodes CASSRDSTGYEQYF. The whole variable domain, remainder taken from reference TRBV7-3 and TRBJ2-7, is GAGVSQTPSNKVTEKGKYVELRCDPISGHTALYWYRQSLGQGPEFLIYFQGTGAADDSGLPNDRFFAVRPEGSVSTLKIQRTERGDSAVYLCASSRDSTGYEQYFGPGTRLTVT.

This clonotype was detected a few times. V usage is TRBV2 and J usage is TRBJ1-4; D perhaps matches TRBD1 (6 bases). With 7 bases removed from V and 4 bases from J, the gap between germline ends came to 13 bases. The V gene's germline CDR1 is SNHLY and CDR2 FYNNEI. This CDR3 has 14 amino acids. The DNA of the CDR3 is TGTGCCAGCACCAAGGACAGCTATAATGAAAAACTGTTTTTT. The encoded protein is CASTKDSYNEKLFF.

In this sample, this clonotype turned up many times. The chain is built from TRBV14 and TRBJ2-1, with D perhaps TRBD2 (5 bases). CDR1 SGHDN and CDR2 FVKESK come from the germline V gene. The V end lost 2 bases, the J end lost 2 bases, and 13 bases lay between the germline ends. The CDR3 is made up of 16 amino acids. The CDR3 spells CASSQPGVAAYNEQFF. CDR3 coding DNA: TGTGCCAGCAGCCAACCCGGGGTCGCTGCCTACAATGAGCAGTTCTTC.

This chain joins TRBV6-1 and TRBJ1-1; D possibly corresponds to TRBD1 (5 bases). CDR1 MNHNS and CDR2 SASEGT come from the germline V gene. The CDR3 consists of 16 residues. Trimming stripped 5 bases from V and 0 bases from J, with 16 bases between. The CDR3 loop is CASSTSQGVMNTEAFF. The DNA for the CDR3 is TGTGCCAGCAGTACATCGCAGGGCGTCATGAACACTGAAGCTTTCTTT.

Only a few counts were recorded for this clonotype. This chain links TRBV3-1 with TRBJ2-7; 7 nucleotides match TRBD1. Germline assignment: CDR1 LGHDT and CDR2 YNNKEL (reference sequence). The V segment lost 1 base and the J segment 6 bases; nucleotides outside the gene matches: 6. The CDR3 runs 14 residues. CDR3 in DNA: TGTGCCAGCAGCCAAGTAGGACAGGTGGGCGAGCAGTACTTC. Amino acid sequence: CASSQVGQVGEQYF.

The gene calls are TRBV20-1 and TRBJ2-4; 10 nucleotides align to TRBD1. The CDR3 runs to 15 residues. J lost 5 bases, V lost 6 bases, and 10 bases had no gene match. Germline V gene sequence: CDR1 DFQATT, CDR2 SNEGSKA (reference sequence). CDR3 protein: CSARPRDRGQNIQYF. The CDR3 DNA reads as TGCAGTGCCCGCCCCAGGGACAGGGGTCAAAACATTCAGTACTTC.